This T cell receptor (beta chain) was recovered during a study of neurological immune-mediated disorders (dated by TCRdb to about 2019). Looking at the study overall: Peripheral blood TCR-beta repertoires from HTLV-I-associated myelopathy (HAM/TSP) patients, multiple sclerosis patients and healthy controls were compared by UMI-based sequencing. Of the approximately 68 subjects in the cohort, some 14 were HAM/TSP patients, approximately 35 were multiple sclerosis patients, and approximately 20 were healthy controls. Longitudinal samples, technical triplicates and paired sorted CD4+ and CD8+ T-cell subsets, alongside PBMC samples, were included among the roughly 100 TCR-beta libraries. The paper's findings and limits, for the study overall: The highest TCR clonal expansion was observed in HAM/TSP patients, whereas the lowest was observed in MS patients, even when compared with healthy controls. No identical CDR3 amino acid sequences were shared among expanded clones across subjects, suggesting private TCR-beta repertoires in all groups.

V is reduced by 3 bases and J by 1 base, leaving a spacing of 9 bases between them. The germline V gene (reference sequence) specifies DFQATT as CDR1 and SNEGSKA as CDR2. Its CDR3 holds 13 amino acids, cysteine through phenylalanine. Only the CDR3 portion is preserved as DNA: 39 bases, with reading frame beginning at the first base. This clonotype came up many times. Its antigen is unknown. No base quality information exists; no much larger clone differs at one position. Libraries from unsorted PBMCs were made from 2 million PBMCs kept in RNAlater at -80 degrees C until RNA extraction. PBMCs were separated from peripheral blood using Ficoll-Hypaque density gradient centrifugation and then cryopreserved in liquid nitrogen. cDNA was synthesized by template-switch 5'RACE using a primer carrying a 10-nucleotide random unique molecular identifier by which each TCR transcript was tagged. Every sequencing run covered 15-18 subjects and yielded more than 170 million TCR-beta sequences. The RNeasy kit was used to extract total RNA. TCR-beta VDJ regions were amplified with primers for the TCR constant region and the 5'RACE anchor, using the KAPA Real-time Library Amplification kit. Sample indexes and Illumina adaptors were added in a first PCR, after which library yield was increased in a second PCR. The roughly 650 bp TCR product was size-selected on a 2% E-gel SizeSelection system after Ampure bead purification. Before pooling, library quality was checked on a Bioanalyzer, concentration was measured with Qubit, and libraries were quantified with the Kapa Library Quantification kit. Libraries were sequenced paired-end 2 x 150 bp on an Illumina HiSeq 2500. To increase sequence diversity, roughly 25-31% phiX was spiked into each library pool. The authors processed their data as follows. Quality-filtered reads were processed with the UMI-based MiGEC pipeline, and over 90% of raw TCR sequences were removed by the MiGEC pipeline during error correction. VDJ genes were aligned to IMGT germline references, and clonotypes were defined by unique CDR3 amino acid sequence plus V-J genes. VDJtools evaluated clonal expansion, Shannon diversity and CDR3 relatedness (CalcPairwiseDistances, ClusterSamples); CLCbio workbench built phylogenetic trees. Using coefficient-of-variation modelling across technical triplicates, the study counted a clone as expanded if it had at least 8 unique UMIs. Using fastp trimming at Q25 and MiXCR clonotype assembly, TCRdb reanalyzed the public sequencing data and kept in-frame beta chains. Each CDR3 protein gets just one entry, which takes the most common genes and DNA from the rows behind it. The V and J calls come from TCRdb's annotation, not from the publication. This sample lists tens of thousands of distinct CDR3 sequences; roughly 13% were detected once. In total, the top ten clones hold about 11% of the sample.

Sequences were obtained from PBMCs. The chain couples TRBV20-1 to TRBJ2-5; the D gene is unclear. The TCR sequence derives from a woman aged 55-69 years with HTLV-1-associated myelopathy (HAM/TSP). The sequenced DNA: TGCAGTGCTAGTGTCCTGGGCCAAGAGACCCAGTACTTC. Translation gives CSASVLGQETQYF.